This is a list of T cell receptor beta chains from one sample in a study of shared clonotypes between healthy human individuals. The table came from immunoSEQ multiplex PCR; TCRdb's copy has only in-frame clones and leaves some out. The sample gives around 1,100,000 clones, 70% to 80% of which show up once; approximately 0.95% is in the top ten. Sequences were obtained from memory CD4+ T cells from PBMCs. The receptor source for this set is a man aged 18 to 35 in good health. Some clones in this sample may be carry-over from other donors' samples. CDR3s include the opening cysteine and the closing phenylalanine or tryptophan. D genes are given only for firm matches. Clone size, where shown, is once, few, many, or a class for clones that have expanded.

clone_size	j_call	d_call	v_call	cdr3_nt	cdr3_aa
.	TRBJ2-7	TRBD2	TRBV6-6	TGTGCCTCACAGTGGGGGGGTTTATCCTACGAGCAGTACTTC	CASQWGGLSYEQYF
.	TRBJ2-5	.	TRBV2	TGTGCCAGCAGTGATAGGGGGACCCAGTACTTC	CASSDRGTQYF
.	TRBJ1-1	.	TRBV7-3	TGTGCCAGCAGCCCCGCTGGGGGATCTAGGAACACTGAAGCTTTCTTT	CASSPAGGSRNTEAFF
few	TRBJ1-1	TRBD1	TRBV7-9	TGTGCCAGCAGTTCCGGGACAGGGGCCAAAGCTTTCTTT	CASSSGTGAKAFF
.	TRBJ1-1	.	TRBV7-2	TGTGCCAGCAGCCTAGCCGGGACTGTGAACACTGAAGCTTTCTTT	CASSLAGTVNTEAFF
.	TRBJ2-1	.	TRBV5-8	TGTGCCAGCAGCTTGCTCGCTAGCTACAATGAGCAGTTCTTC	CASSLLASYNEQFF
.	TRBJ1-2	.	TRBV18	TGTGCCAGCTCGTCCGGTAACTATGGCTACACCTTC	CASSSGNYGYTF
.	TRBJ2-5	.	TRBV5-1	TGCGCCAGCAGTATCGGGGGCGGGGAGACCCAGTACTTC	CASSIGGGETQYF
once	TRBJ2-1	TRBD2	TRBV11-2	TGTGCCAGCAGCTTAGGGGGAGGTTTAGCGGGAGTTTCCTACAATGAGCAGTTCTTC	CASSLGGGLAGVSYNEQFF
.	TRBJ2-1	.	TRBV5-1	TGCGCCAGCAGCTTGACTTACGGGAGTGTCCCCTACAATGAGCAGTTCTTC	CASSLTYGSVPYNEQFF
.	TRBJ1-5	.	TRBV10-3	TGTGCCATCAGCCCAGGGTCAGGGCCCCAGCATTTT	CAISPGSGPQHF
.	TRBJ2-3	TRBD2	TRBV7-9	TGTGCCAGCAGCCCCATGGGACTAGCGGTTATAAGTGGCACAGATACGCAGTATTTT	CASSPMGLAVISGTDTQYF
.	TRBJ1-2	.	TRBV6-5	TGTGCCAGCAGATGGGGCGACACCAAGAACTATGGCTACACCTTC	CASRWGDTKNYGYTF
.	TRBJ1-5	.	TRBV2	TGTGCCAGCACCTTCGGGGGGAATCAGCCCCAGCATTTT	CASTFGGNQPQHF
.	TRBJ2-7	.	TRBV6-5	TGTGCCAGCAGTTACGGTCGGGGGAGCTCCTACGAGCAGTACTTC	CASSYGRGSSYEQYF
few	TRBJ2-6	.	TRBV2	TGTGCCAGCGGGATGGAGGCTGGGGCCAACGTCCTGACTTTC	CASGMEAGANVLTF
.	TRBJ2-1	.	TRBV7-9	TGTGCCCAAACTGACCGAGCAAACGTGGGGGAGCAGTTCTTC	CAQTDRANVGEQFF
.	TRBJ1-3	TRBD1	TRBV30	TGTGCCTGGGGACAGGGGGTATTAAGAAACACCATATATTTT	CAWGQGVLRNTIYF
.	TRBJ1-2	TRBD1	TRBV6-5	TGTGCCAGCAGTTACTCGGGGACAGGGCTCATTGGCTACACCTTC	CASSYSGTGLIGYTF
.	TRBJ2-2	TRBD2	TRBV7-3	TGTGCCAGCAGCCACGGGACTAGCAGACTCACCGGGGAGCTGTTTTTT	CASSHGTSRLTGELFF
few	TRBJ2-1	TRBD2	TRBV11-2	TGTGCCAGCAGCTCCCGACTAGCGGGGATCAACAATGAGCAGTTCTTC	CASSSRLAGINNEQFF
once	TRBJ1-1	.	TRBV29-1	TGCAGCGGATCGTACAGGGAGGGCACTGAAGCTTTCTTT	CSGSYREGTEAFF
once	TRBJ1-1	.	TRBV29-1	TGCAGCGTTTCCTGGCAACTCGGACACGCTTTCTTT	CSVSWQLGHAFF
.	TRBJ2-1	TRBD1	TRBV7-2	TGTGCCAGCAGTCCGGACAGGGGGATGAATGAGCAGTTCTTC	CASSPDRGMNEQFF
.	TRBJ2-1	TRBD2	TRBV9	TGTGCCAGCAGCTCAGAAGGTAGCGGGGCCTACAATGAGCAGTTCTTC	CASSSEGSGAYNEQFF
.	TRBJ2-2	.	TRBV5-4	TGTGCCAGCAGCTTGTTGACGGCGAACACCGGGGAGCTGTTTTTT	CASSLLTANTGELFF
.	TRBJ2-1	TRBD1	TRBV2	TGTGCCAGCAGTGACAGGGGGAATGAGCAGTTCTTC	CASSDRGNEQFF
.	TRBJ2-5	.	TRBV5-1	TGCGCCAGCAGCTTCACAGGAGTTAACCAAGAGACCCAGTACTTC	CASSFTGVNQETQYF
.	TRBJ2-7	TRBD2	TRBV19	TGTGCCAGTAGTGCCTCTAGCGGGATGGGTTACGAGCAGTACTTC	CASSASSGMGYEQYF
.	TRBJ2-3	.	TRBV9	TGTGCCAGCAGCGTAGCGCCCGCCCCAGATACGCAGTATTTT	CASSVAPAPDTQYF
.	TRBJ2-7	TRBD2	TRBV7-2	TGTGCCAGCAGCTTAGTTGCGGGAGGAGCCTACGAGCAGTACTTC	CASSLVAGGAYEQYF
.	TRBJ2-3	TRBD2	TRBV5-1	TGCGCCAGCAACGGACTAGCGGGCACAGATACGCAGTATTTT	CASNGLAGTDTQYF
.	TRBJ1-3	.	TRBV28	TGTGCCAGCAGTTCACCCAGCGGCTCTGGAAACACCATATATTTT	CASSSPSGSGNTIYF
.	TRBJ1-1	.	TRBV28	TGTGCCAGCGGGGCATGGGAAGCTTTCTTT	CASGAWEAFF
.	TRBJ2-7	.	TRBV9	TGTGCCAGCAGCGTAGATCTCTGGCAGTCCTACGAGCAGTACTTC	CASSVDLWQSYEQYF
.	TRBJ2-6	TRBD1	TRBV18	TGTGCCAGCTCTCCGACAGGGTTTGATGGGGCCAACGTCCTGACTTTC	CASSPTGFDGANVLTF
.	TRBJ1-5	.	TRBV30	TGTGCCTGGGGCTTGACGGATTCGCCCCAGCATTTT	CAWGLTDSPQHF
.	TRBJ1-4	.	TRBV29-1	TGCAGCGGTGCCCGGACCGTTGGAGAAAAACTGTTTTTT	CSGARTVGEKLFF
.	TRBJ2-1	TRBD2	TRBV7-9	TGTGCCAGCAGCTCGCGACTAGCGGGATATGGTGAGCAGTTCTTC	CASSSRLAGYGEQFF
few	TRBJ2-3	.	TRBV7-2	TGTGCCAGCAGCTTAGAGGTGGGCGCAGATACGCAGTATTTT	CASSLEVGADTQYF
.	TRBJ2-3	TRBD2	TRBV14	TGTGCCAGCAGCCCCGCTAGCGGATCAGATACGCAGTATTTT	CASSPASGSDTQYF
few	TRBJ1-3	.	TRBV15	TGTGCCACCAGCAGAGAGACAGGATCGGGAAACACCATATATTTT	CATSRETGSGNTIYF
few	TRBJ1-2	TRBD1	TRBV4-2	TGTGCCAGCAGCCAAGACCCCAACAGGGGCCATGGCTACACCTTC	CASSQDPNRGHGYTF
many	TRBJ2-2	.	TRBV19	TGTGCCAGTAGTCGGCCAGGGAACACCGGGGAGCTGTTTTTT	CASSRPGNTGELFF
once	TRBJ1-5	TRBD1	TRBV6-1	TGTGCCAGCAGTGAGCTAACCGGGACAGGTGTCCGGCAGCCCCAGCATTTT	CASSELTGTGVRQPQHF
.	TRBJ2-5	.	TRBV29-1	TGCAGCGTGTCGGGGTTAGACCAAGAGACCCAGTACTTC	CSVSGLDQETQYF
.	TRBJ2-2	.	TRBV27	TGTGCCAGTCTCGGGCTGAGTACCGGGGAGCTGTTTTTT	CASLGLSTGELFF
once	TRBJ1-2	.	TRBV5-5	TGTGCCAGCAGCGCACAGTTTACCTATGGCTACACCTTC	CASSAQFTYGYTF
.	TRBJ1-1	TRBD1	TRBV7-6	TGTGCCAGCAGCCGGAACCCGGGACAGGCGAACACTGAAGCTTTCTTT	CASSRNPGQANTEAFF
.	TRBJ2-2	.	TRBV5-1	TGCGCCAGCAGCTTGGGACAAGCAAACGAGCTGTTTTTT	CASSLGQANELFF
.	TRBJ2-7	.	TRBV5-1	TGCGCCAGCAGACCTACGACCGCTGCCTACGAGCAGTACTTC	CASRPTTAAYEQYF
.	TRBJ2-3	.	TRBV7-2	TGTGCCAGCAGCTTAGATCGACAGAGCACAGATACGCAGTATTTT	CASSLDRQSTDTQYF
.	TRBJ1-1	.	TRBV30	TGTGCCGGGAGGGGCGGGGGGAGGAACACTGAAGCTTTCTTT	CAGRGGGRNTEAFF
few	TRBJ2-5	TRBD2	TRBV5-1	TGCGCCAGCAGCCAGGGACTAGTGGTACAAGAGACCCAGTACTTC	CASSQGLVVQETQYF
.	TRBJ1-3	.	TRBV9	TGTGCCAGCAGCCCCTTTGTGGCTGCTGTCTCTGGAAACACCATATATTTT	CASSPFVAAVSGNTIYF
.	TRBJ2-7	.	TRBV7-9	TGTGCCAGCAGCTTAGTGGAGGGGGGCCAAGGCGAGCAGTACTTC	CASSLVEGGQGEQYF
.	TRBJ2-5	.	TRBV2	TGTGCCAGCAGGGGGGACCGGGACACCAAGTACTTC	CASRGDRDTKYF
.	TRBJ2-7	TRBD1	TRBV25-1	TGTGCCAGCAGTCTTGGACAGGGGAGCTACGAGCAGTACTTC	CASSLGQGSYEQYF
.	TRBJ2-7	.	TRBV21-1	TGTGCCAGCAGCAAACGGGACAGGTACTACGAGCAGTACTTC	CASSKRDRYYEQYF